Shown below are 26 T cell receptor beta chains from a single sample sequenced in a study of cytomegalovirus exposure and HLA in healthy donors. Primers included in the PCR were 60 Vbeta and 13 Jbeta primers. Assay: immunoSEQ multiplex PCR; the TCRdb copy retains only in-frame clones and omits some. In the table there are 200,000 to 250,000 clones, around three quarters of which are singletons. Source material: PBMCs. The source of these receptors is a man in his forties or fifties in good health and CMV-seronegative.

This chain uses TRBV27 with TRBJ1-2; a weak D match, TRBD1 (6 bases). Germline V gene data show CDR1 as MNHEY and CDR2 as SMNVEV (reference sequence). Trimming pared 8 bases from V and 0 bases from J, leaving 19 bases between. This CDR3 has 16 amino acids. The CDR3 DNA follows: TGTGCCAGCGGATACAGGGAAGGAAGGACTAACTATGGCTACACCTTC. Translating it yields CASGYREGRTNYGYTF.

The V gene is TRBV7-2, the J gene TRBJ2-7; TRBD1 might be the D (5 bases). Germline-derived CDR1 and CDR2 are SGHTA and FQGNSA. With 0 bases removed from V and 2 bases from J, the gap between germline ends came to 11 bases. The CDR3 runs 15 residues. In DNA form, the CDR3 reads TGTGCCAGCAGCTTAGCGCAGGGCGGAACCTACGAGCAGTACTTC. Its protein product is CASSLAQGGTYEQYF.

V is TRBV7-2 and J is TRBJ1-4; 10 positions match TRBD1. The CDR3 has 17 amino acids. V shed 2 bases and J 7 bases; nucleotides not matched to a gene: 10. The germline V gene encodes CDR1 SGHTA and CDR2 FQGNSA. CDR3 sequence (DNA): TGTGCCAGCAGCTTAAAGGGACAGGGGCTCGGGGCTGAAAAACTGTTTTTT. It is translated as CASSLKGQGLGAEKLFF.

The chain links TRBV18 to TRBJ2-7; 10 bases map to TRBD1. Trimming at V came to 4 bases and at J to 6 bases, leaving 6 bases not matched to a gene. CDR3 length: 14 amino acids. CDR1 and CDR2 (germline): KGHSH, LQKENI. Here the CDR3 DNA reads TGTGCCAGCTCACACGGGACAGGGGAGGGCGAGCAGTACTTC. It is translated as CASSHGTGEGEQYF.

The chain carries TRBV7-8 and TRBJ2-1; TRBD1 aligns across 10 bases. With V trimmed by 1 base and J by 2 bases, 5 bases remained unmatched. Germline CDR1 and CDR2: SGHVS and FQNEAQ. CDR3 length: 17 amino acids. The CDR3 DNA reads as TGTGCCAGCAGCTTAGATAGACAGGGGGCAACCTACAATGAGCAGTTCTTC. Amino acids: CASSLDRQGATYNEQFF. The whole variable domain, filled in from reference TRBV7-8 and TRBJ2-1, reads GAGVSQSPRYKVAKRGQDVALRCDPISGHVSLFWYQQALGQGPEFLTYFQNEAQLDKSGLPSDRFFAERPEGSVSTLKIQRTQQEDSAVYLCASSLDRQGATYNEQFFGPGTRLTVL.

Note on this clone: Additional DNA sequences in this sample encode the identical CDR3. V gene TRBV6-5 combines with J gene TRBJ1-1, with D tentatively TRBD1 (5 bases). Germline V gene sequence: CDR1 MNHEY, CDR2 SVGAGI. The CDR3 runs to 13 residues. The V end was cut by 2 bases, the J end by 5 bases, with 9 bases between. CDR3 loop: CASSYPGGTEAFF. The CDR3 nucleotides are TGTGCCAGCAGTTACCCGGGGGGTACTGAAGCTTTCTTT.

CDR3 bases: TGTGCCAGCAGCTTGGTATTTAGCAATCAGCCCCAGCATTTT. Its protein product is CASSLVFSNQPQHF. J is TRBJ1-5 and V is TRBV5-8; D remains ambiguous. The germline V and J ends were trimmed by 0 bases and 0 bases, with 4 bases remaining between them. CDR1 is SGHTS and CDR2 is YDEGEE in the germline V gene. This CDR3 comprises 14 residues.

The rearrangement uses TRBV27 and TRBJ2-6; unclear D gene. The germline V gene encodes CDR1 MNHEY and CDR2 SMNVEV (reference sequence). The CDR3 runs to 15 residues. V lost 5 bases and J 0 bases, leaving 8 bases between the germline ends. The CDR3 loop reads CASSTSSSGANVLTF. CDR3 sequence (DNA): TGTGCCAGCAGTACTTCTAGCTCTGGGGCCAACGTCCTGACTTTC.

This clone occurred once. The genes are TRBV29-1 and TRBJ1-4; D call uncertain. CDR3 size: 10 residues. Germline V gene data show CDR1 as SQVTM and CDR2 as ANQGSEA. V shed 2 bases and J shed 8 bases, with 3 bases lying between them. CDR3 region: CSVEREKLFF. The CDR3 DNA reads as TGCAGCGTTGAACGGGAAAAACTGTTTTTT. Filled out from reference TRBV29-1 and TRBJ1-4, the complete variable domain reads SAVISQKPSRDICQRGTSLTIQCQVDSQVTMMFWYRQQPGQSLTLIATANQGSEATYESGFVIDKFPISRPNLTFSTLTVSNMSPEDSSIYLCSVEREKLFFGSGTQLSVL.

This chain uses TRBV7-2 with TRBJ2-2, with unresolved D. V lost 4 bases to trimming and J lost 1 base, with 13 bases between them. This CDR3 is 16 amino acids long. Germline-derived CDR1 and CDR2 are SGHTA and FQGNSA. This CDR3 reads CASSYSGLLNTGELFF. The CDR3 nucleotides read TGTGCCAGCAGCTACTCAGGTCTTCTGAACACCGGGGAGCTGTTTTTT.

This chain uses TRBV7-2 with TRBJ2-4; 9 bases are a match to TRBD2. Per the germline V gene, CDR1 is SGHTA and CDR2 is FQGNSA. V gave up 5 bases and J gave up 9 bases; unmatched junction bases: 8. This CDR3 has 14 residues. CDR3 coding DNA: TGTGCCAGCAGCCCACGGACTAGCGCGGGCATTCAGTACTTC. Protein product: CASSPRTSAGIQYF.

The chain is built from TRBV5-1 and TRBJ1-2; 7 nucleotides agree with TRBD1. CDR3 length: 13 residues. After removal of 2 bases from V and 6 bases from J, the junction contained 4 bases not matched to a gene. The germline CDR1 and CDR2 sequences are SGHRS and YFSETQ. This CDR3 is CASSFLTGDGYTF. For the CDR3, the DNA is TGCGCCAGCAGCTTCTTAACAGGGGATGGCTACACCTTC. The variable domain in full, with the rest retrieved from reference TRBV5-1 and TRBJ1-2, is KAGVTQTPRYLIKTRGQQVTLSCSPISGHRSVSWYQQTPGQGLQFLFEYFSETQRNKGNFPGRFSGRQFSNSRSEMNVSTLELGDSALYLCASSFLTGDGYTFGSGTRLTVV.

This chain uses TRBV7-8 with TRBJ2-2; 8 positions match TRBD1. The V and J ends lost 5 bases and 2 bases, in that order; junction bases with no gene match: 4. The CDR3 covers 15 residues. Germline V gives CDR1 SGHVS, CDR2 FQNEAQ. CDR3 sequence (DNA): TGTGCCAGCAGCCGGACAGGGCCCAACACCGGGGAGCTGTTTTTT. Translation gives CASSRTGPNTGELFF.

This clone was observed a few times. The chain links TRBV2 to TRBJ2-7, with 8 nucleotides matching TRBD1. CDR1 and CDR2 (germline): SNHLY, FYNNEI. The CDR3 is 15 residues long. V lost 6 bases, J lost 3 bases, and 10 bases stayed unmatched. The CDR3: CASRANRQGNYEQYF. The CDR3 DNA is TGTGCCAGCAGGGCCAATAGACAGGGGAACTACGAGCAGTACTTC.

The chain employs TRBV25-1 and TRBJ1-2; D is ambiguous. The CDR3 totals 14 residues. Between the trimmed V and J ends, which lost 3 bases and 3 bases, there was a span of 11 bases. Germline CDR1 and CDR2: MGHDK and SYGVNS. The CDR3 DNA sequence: TGTGCCAGCAGTGACATCAGGTTGTACTATGGCTACACCTTC. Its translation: CASSDIRLYYGYTF.

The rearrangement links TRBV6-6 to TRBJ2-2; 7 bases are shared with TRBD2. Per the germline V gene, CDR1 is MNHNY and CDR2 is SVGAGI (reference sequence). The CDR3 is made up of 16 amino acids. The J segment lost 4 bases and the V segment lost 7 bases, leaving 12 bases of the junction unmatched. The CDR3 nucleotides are TGTGCCAGCATCCCCAGCGGGGTTGCAGGCACCGGGGAGCTGTTTTTT. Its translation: CASIPSGVAGTGELFF.

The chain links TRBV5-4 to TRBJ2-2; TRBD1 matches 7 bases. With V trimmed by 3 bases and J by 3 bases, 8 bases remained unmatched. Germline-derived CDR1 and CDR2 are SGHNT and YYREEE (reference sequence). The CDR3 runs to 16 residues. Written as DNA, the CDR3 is TGTGCCAGCAGCTCAGGGGACAGTTTTTACACCGGGGAGCTGTTTTTT. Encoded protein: CASSSGDSFYTGELFF.

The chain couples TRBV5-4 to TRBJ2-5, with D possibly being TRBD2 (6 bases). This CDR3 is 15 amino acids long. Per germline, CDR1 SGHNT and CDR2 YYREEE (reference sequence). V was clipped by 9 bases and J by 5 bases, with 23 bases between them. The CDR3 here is CATRPVGGSGETQYF. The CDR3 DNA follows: TGTGCCACCCGGCCAGTGGGAGGTTCGGGGGAGACCCAGTACTTC.

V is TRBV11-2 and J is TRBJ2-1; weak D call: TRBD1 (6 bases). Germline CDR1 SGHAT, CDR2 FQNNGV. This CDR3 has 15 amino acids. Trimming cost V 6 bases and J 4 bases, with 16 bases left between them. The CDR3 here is CASRDSGVQYNEQFF. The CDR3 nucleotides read TGTGCCAGCAGGGATTCAGGGGTCCAATACAATGAGCAGTTCTTC.

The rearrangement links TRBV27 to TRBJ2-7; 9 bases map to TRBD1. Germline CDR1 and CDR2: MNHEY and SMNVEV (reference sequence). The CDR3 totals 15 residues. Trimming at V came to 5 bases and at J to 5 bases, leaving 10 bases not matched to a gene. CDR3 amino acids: CASSVTGTGFHEQYF. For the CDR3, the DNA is TGTGCCAGCAGTGTCACCGGGACAGGGTTCCACGAGCAGTACTTC.

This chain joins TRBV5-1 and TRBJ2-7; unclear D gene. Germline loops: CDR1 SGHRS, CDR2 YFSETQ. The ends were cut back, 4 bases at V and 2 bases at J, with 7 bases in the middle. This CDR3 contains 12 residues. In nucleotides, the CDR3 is TGCGCCAGCAGCACGAACACCTACGAGCAGTACTTC. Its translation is CASSTNTYEQYF.

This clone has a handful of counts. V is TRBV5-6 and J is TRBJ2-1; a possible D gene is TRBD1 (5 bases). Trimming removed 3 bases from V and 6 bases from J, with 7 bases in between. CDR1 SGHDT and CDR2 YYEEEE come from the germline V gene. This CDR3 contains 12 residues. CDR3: CASSSTGNEQFF. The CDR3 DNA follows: TGTGCCAGCAGCTCCACAGGCAATGAGCAGTTCTTC.

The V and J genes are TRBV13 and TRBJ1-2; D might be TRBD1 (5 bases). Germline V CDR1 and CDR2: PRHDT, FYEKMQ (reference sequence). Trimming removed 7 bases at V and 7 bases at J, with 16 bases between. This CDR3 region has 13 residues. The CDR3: CASTTQGIGGYTF. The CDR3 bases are TGTGCCAGCACCACGCAGGGAATCGGTGGCTACACCTTC.

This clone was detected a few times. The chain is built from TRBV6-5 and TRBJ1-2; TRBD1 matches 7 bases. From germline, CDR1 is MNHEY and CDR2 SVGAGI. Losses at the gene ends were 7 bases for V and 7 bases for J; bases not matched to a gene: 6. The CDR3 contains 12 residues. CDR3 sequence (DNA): TGTGCCAGCACCCGACAGGGAGGTGGCTACACCTTC. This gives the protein CASTRQGGGYTF.

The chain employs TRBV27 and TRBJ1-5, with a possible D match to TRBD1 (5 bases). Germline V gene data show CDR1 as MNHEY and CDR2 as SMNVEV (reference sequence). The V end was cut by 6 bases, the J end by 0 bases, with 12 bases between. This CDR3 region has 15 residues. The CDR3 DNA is TGTGCCAGCAGCCGACAGAGAAATAGCAATCAGCCCCAGCATTTT. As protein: CASSRQRNSNQPQHF.

The CDR3 region has the DNA TGTGCCAGCAGCCCCGTTCAGGGTACCTACGAGCAGTACTTC. This sequence encodes CASSPVQGTYEQYF. V gene TRBV7-6 combines with J gene TRBJ2-7, with a possible D match to TRBD1 (5 bases). This CDR3 region has 14 residues. Germline CDR1 reads SGHVS; CDR2 reads FNYEAQ. V lost 5 bases and J lost 2, with 13 bases in between.